This section outlines one T cell receptor beta chain sequence together with its context. What this receptor recognizes is not known. There are no base qualities to consult, and no much larger clone falls within one base. Using the deep immunoSEQ assay, multiplex PCR amplified TCR CDR3 regions from genomic DNA. Genomic DNA extracted from each cell subset was distributed evenly over all wells of several immunoSEQ 96-well plates, and each plate served as one replicate. For sorted subsets, each replicate PCR was loaded with 150 to 250 ng genomic DNA, equivalent to about 30,000 T cell genomes. Purified libraries were measured with a Qubit 3.0 fluorometer, size-checked on a Bioanalyzer 2100, and measured again with the KAPA Library Quantification kit. Every immunoSEQ 96-well plate was sequenced on a dedicated single-read 150-cycle Illumina NextSeq 550 flow cell. Regarding the original processing steps: Because the immunoSEQ output included only junctional sequences and no quality scores, the filtering could not be the same as the filtering used for full-length reads. Sequences were annotated with PyIR, a Python wrapper for IgBLAST v1.9, using IMGT germline references to assign V/J genes and CDR3. Reads were filtered out if the reads had weak V/J assignments (E-value above 1e-6), no CDR3, stop codons, out-of-frame junctions, or ambiguous translated residues. V3J clonotypes were defined by identical inferred V gene, J gene, and CDR3 amino acid sequence. The percentage overlap between two repertoires was calculated by dividing the number of shared unique clonotypes by the size of the smaller repertoire. Three approaches were used to assess repertoire richness: RTK rarefaction, the Chao1 estimator, and Recon v2.1 estimates of unobserved clonotypes. Generation probabilities were computed with OLGA for all TCRbeta clonotypes obtained by the gDNA method from a few donors. Sourced from immuneACCESS, this table was stored by TCRdb with only in-frame sequences that have V and J called. A share of the clones is absent; for the studies checked, an unresolved V gene accounts for under half, and the remainder has no known explanation. Clone size and V and J calls were adopted from that table, with D and trimming inferred from the DNA. Counted in this sample were over a million clones; more than 65% of them appeared once. Clones ranked in the top ten supply about 1.5% of the sample.

The data originate from a study of shared clonotypes between healthy human individuals (dated by TCRdb to 2020 to 2021). Notes on the research overall: Two women and a few men aged 18 to 49 years were included in the cohort. To increase sequencing depth and limit assay-specific biases, TCR repertoire library preparation and sequencing were carried out by different laboratories using diverse techniques. Between about 0.8 and 9.5 billion PBMCs per donor were obtained by leukapheresis. Per donor, three plates each were used for CD4 naive and CD4 memory, two for CD8 naive, and one for CD8 memory. Blood TCR repertoires of a handful of healthy adults were deeply sequenced to estimate repertoire size and the extent of clonotype sharing between individuals.

Study-wide findings and limitations: Pairwise subsampling indicated that sequencing depth was expected to affect the degree of clonotype sharing among donors. Sampling was limited to blood, and TCR repertoires in tissue likely differ from TCR repertoires in blood. When a handful of donors were compared, the shared fraction of clonotypes was 5% to 6.5% for naive CD4, 3.5% to 4% for naive CD8, 2% to 2.5% for memory CD4, and about 0.36% for memory CD8. Rarefaction of sorted-subset datasets indicated incomplete sequencing despite the large sequencing depth. Higher generation probabilities were observed for clonotypes shared by all four sorted-subset donors than for non-shared clonotypes. Estimated clonotype richness was generally larger for naive than for memory subsets. The small number of donors limited the genetic and exposure-history diversity represented.

Looking up the germline V gene yields CDR1 SNHLY and CDR2 FYNNEI. V is clipped by 4 bases and J by 0 bases, and the sequence between their germline boundaries is 18 bases long. The cysteine opens and the phenylalanine closes a CDR3 of 18 amino acids. This entry keeps only the CDR3 DNA: 54 bases, framed from base 1. Healthy HIV-negative adults with no recently reported acute infections or vaccinations were included as donors. All donors were Caucasian adults living in Nashville, Tennessee, USA. Magnetic negative selection was used to enrich CD4+ T cells, after which naive cells were positively selected on CD45RA and the negative fraction became the memory subset. Blood was obtained by leukapheresis, after which PBMCs were separated by Ficoll-Histopaque density gradient centrifugation and cryopreserved in liquid nitrogen vapor phase. Purity and quantity of every magnetically sorted T cell population were checked by analytical flow cytometry. Genomic DNA was isolated from every sorted fraction and measured by UV absorbance on a Nanodrop 2000c.

The V and J segments used are TRBV2 and TRBJ2-2, with TRBD1 as a weak D call on 6 bases. The source is a man aged 18 to 35 in good health. The source material was memory CD4+ T cells sorted from blood. The sample's cell subset or site, from its label and the paper: CD45RA-negative fraction. DNA sequence: TGTGCCAGCAGTGTACCCTTAAGGGGGACCTCGAACACCGGGGAGCTGTTTTTT. This codes for CASSVPLRGTSNTGELFF.